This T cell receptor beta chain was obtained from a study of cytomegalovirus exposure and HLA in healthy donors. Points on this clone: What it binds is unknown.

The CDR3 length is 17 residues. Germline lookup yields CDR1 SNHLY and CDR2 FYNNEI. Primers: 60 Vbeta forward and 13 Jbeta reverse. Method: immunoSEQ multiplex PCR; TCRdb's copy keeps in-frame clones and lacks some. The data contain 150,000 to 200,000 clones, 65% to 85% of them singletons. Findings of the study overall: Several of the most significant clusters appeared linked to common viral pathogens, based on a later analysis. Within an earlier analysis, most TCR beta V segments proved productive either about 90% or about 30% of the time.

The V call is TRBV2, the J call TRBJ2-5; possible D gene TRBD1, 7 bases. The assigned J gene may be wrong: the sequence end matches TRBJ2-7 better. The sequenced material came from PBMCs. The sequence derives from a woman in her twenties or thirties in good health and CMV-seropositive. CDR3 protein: CASSAAGGRGGPYEQYF. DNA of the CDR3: TGTGCCAGCAGTGCTGCAGGGGGGCGTGGGGGGCCCTACGAGCAGTACTTC.